The sequence of this T cell receptor (beta chain) was determined in a study of T cell responses to AZD1222 COVID-19 vaccine. Study-wide results and caveats: The CD4 TCRs associated with vaccination extended across spike and predominated at 160-218 and 743-854. The study found Spike-specific TCR breadth and depth rose after two AZD1222 doses. Close to half of spike-specific TCRs reportedly recognize unmutated variant regions. Donors, mostly white British, included more females; clonal diversity was possibly underestimated.

TCRdb keeps only in-frame clones here, not all; method: immunoSEQ multiplex PCR. The sample has approximately 130,000 clones; around 83% are singletons. Germline V gene data show CDR1 as SGHAT and CDR2 as FQNNGV. This CDR3 is 15 amino acids long. Trimming took 3 bases from V and 0 from J, leaving 6 bases between them. This clone was observed once. Its antigen is undetermined. The receptor was derived from an adult who received the AZD1222 COVID-19 vaccine. The chain recombines TRBV11-2 with TRBJ2-6; D remains ambiguous. The input for sequencing was peripheral blood, taken 28 days after the second AZD1222 dose. The CDR3 reads CASSFSPSGANVLTF. In nucleotides, the CDR3 is TGTGCCAGCAGCTTTAGCCCCTCTGGGGCCAACGTCCTGACTTTC.